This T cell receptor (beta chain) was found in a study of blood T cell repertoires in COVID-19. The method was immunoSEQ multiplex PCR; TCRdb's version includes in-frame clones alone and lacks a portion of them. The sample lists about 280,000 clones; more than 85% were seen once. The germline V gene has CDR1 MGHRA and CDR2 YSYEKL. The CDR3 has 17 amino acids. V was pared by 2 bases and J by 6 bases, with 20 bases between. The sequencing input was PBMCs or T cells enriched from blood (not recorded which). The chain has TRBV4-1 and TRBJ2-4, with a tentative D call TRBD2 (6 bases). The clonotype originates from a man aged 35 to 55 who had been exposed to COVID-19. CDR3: CASSQFSLRSEGNIQYF. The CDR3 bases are TGCGCCAGCAGCCAATTTTCCCTTAGGTCGGAGGGAAACATTCAGTACTTC.